Shown below are 9 T cell receptor beta chains from a single sample sequenced in a study of PD-L1 blockade in urothelial cancer (dated by TCRdb to 2016 to 2017). Library construction relied on the immunoSEQ multiplex PCR assay. Here the immuneACCESS table is served through TCRdb, limited to in-frame sequences with V and J called. Missing clones are a known gap in these copies; in checked studies unresolved V genes cover under half, and the rest lacks a known reason. The sample profile shows approximately 110,000 clones; about 85% of them were found once. The top ten clonotypes cover about 2.2% of the sample. Sequenced material: PBMCs, taken around atezolizumab (anti-PD-L1) treatment. The receptors derive from a middle-aged man with urothelial cancer.

The chain joins TRBV4-1 to TRBJ1-4, with TRBD1 as a possible D gene (5 bases). The V gene lost 0 bases and the J gene lost 0 bases, with 17 bases spanning the gap. The CDR3 covers 19 residues. CDR1 MGHRA and CDR2 YSYEKL come from the germline V gene. CDR3: CASSQELGRGAATNEKLFF. The CDR3 region has the DNA TGCGCCAGCAGCCAAGAACTCGGGAGGGGAGCAGCAACTAATGAAAAACTGTTTTTT.

V usage is TRBV7-9 and J usage is TRBJ2-3; D possibly corresponds to TRBD2 (6 bases). This CDR3 spans 16 amino acids. V was pared by 8 bases and J by 3 bases, with 21 bases between. In germline, CDR1 is SEHNR, CDR2 FQNEAQ (reference sequence). The CDR3 loop is CASAPRVGSLTDTQYF. For the CDR3, the DNA is TGTGCCAGCGCGCCCCGAGTCGGGAGTCTAACAGATACGCAGTATTTT.

This clone showed up many times. CDR3 region: CASSLPERSTGELFF. CDR3 sequence (DNA): TGTGCCAGCAGTTTACCCGAGCGGAGCACCGGGGAGCTGTTTTTT. J is TRBJ2-2 and V is TRBV28; D possibly corresponds to TRBD2 (5 bases). The CDR3 spans 15 residues. Trimming took off 2 bases at V and 4 bases at J, with 11 bases between the two ends. CDR1 MDHEN and CDR2 SYDVKM come from the germline V gene.

V gene TRBV7-9 combines with J gene TRBJ2-7; 14 bases map to TRBD2. The CDR3 consists of 18 residues. The V gene end was trimmed by 1 base and the J gene end by 4 bases; junction bases not matched to a gene: 9. Germline V gene lookup returns CDR1 SEHNR and CDR2 FQNEAQ (reference sequence). The CDR3 spells CASSLGGGTSGSPYEQYF. CDR3 DNA: TGTGCCAGCAGCTTAGGGGGGGGGACTAGCGGGAGTCCGTACGAGCAGTACTTC. Filled out from reference TRBV7-9 and TRBJ2-7, the complete variable domain reads DTGVSQNPRHKITKRGQNVTFRCDPISEHNRLYWYRQTLGQGPEFLTYFQNEAQLEKSRLLSDRFSAERPKGSFSTLEIQRTEQGDSAMYLCASSLGGGTSGSPYEQYFGPGTRLTVT.

The rearrangement joins TRBV5-1 to TRBJ2-1, with 7 bases fitting TRBD1. The CDR3 runs to 14 residues. V lost 4 bases and J lost 8; bases outside the gene matches: 9. Germline loops: CDR1 SGHRS, CDR2 YFSETQ. CDR3 sequence (DNA): TGCGCCAGCAGCGAAGGGGACAGTGGCCATGAGCAGTTCTTC. Encoded protein: CASSEGDSGHEQFF. Combining the CDR3 with reference TRBV5-1 and TRBJ2-1 gives the whole variable domain KAGVTQTPRYLIKTRGQQVTLSCSPISGHRSVSWYQQTPGQGLQFLFEYFSETQRNKGNFPGRFSGRQFSNSRSEMNVSTLELGDSALYLCASSEGDSGHEQFFGPGTRLTVL.

This clone was counted only a few times. The chain has TRBV4-1 and TRBJ2-2, with no clear D. Trimming removed 0 bases at V and 6 bases at J, with 11 bases between. CDR3 length: 15 amino acids. Per germline, CDR1 MGHRA and CDR2 YSYEKL. DNA of the CDR3: TGCGCCAGCAGCCAAGAACTCGGAGTACCCGGGGAGCTGTTTTTT. This gives the protein CASSQELGVPGELFF.

The chain joins TRBV16 to TRBJ1-3; D gene uncertain. Per the germline V gene, CDR1 is KGHSY and CDR2 is FQNENV. V gave up 2 bases and J gave up 4 bases, with 3 bases separating them. The CDR3 consists of 12 residues. CDR3 in DNA: TGTGCCAGCAGCCAACAGGGAAACACCATATATTTT. It encodes CASSQQGNTIYF.

The V call is TRBV28, the J call TRBJ2-5; D is ambiguous. The germline CDR1 and CDR2 sequences are MDHEN and SYDVKM. The CDR3 contains 13 residues. V was cut by 9 bases and J by 5 bases, with 16 bases left in between. In DNA form, the CDR3 reads TGTGCCAGTCGGCAGGATGCTGTTGAGACCCAGTACTTC. Its translation is CASRQDAVETQYF.

V gene TRBV27 combines with J gene TRBJ1-2, with 7 bases lining up with TRBD1. This CDR3 is built from 14 residues. CDR1 and CDR2 from the germline V gene are MNHEY and SMNVEV (reference sequence). After removal of 6 bases from V and 4 bases from J, the junction contained 8 bases not matched to a gene. CDR3 protein: CASRGGQIFYGYTF. The CDR3 DNA sequence: TGTGCCAGCAGAGGGGGACAGATCTTCTATGGCTACACCTTC.